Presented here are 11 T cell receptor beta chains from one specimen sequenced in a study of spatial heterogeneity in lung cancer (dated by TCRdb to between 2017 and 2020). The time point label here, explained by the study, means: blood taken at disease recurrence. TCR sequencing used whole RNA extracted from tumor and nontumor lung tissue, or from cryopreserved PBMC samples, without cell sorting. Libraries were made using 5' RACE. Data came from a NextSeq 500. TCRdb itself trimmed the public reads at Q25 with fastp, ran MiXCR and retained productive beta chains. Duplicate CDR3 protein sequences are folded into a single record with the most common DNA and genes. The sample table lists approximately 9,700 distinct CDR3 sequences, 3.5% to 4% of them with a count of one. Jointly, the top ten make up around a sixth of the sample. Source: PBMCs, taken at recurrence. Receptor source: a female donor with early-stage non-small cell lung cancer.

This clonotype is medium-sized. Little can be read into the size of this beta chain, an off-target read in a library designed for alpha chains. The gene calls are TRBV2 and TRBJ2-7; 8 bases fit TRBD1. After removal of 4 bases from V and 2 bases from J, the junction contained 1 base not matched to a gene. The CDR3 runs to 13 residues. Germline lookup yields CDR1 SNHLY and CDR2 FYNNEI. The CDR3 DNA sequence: TGTGCCAGCAGTGTGGGACAGGCCTACGAGCAGTACTTC. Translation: CASSVGQAYEQYF.

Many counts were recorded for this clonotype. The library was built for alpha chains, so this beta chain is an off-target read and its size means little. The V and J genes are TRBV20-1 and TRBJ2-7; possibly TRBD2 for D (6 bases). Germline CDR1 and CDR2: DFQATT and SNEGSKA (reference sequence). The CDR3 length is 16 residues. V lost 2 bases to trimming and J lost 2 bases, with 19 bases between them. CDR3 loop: CSARSPELAGTYEQYF. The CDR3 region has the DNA TGCAGTGCTAGATCCCCCGAACTAGCAGGGACCTACGAGCAGTACTTC.

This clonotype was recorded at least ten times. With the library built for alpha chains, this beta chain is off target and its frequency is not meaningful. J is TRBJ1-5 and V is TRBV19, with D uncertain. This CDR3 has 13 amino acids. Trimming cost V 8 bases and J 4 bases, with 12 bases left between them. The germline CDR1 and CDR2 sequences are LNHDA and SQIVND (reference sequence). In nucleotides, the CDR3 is TGTGCCAGTTGTCGGACCAGAAATCAGCCCCAGCATTTT. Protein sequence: CASCRTRNQPQHF.

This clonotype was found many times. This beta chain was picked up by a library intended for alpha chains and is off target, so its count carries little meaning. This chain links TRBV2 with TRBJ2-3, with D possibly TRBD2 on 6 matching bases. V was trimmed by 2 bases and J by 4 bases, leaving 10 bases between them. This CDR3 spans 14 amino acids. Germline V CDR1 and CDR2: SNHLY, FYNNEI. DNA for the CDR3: TGTGCCAGCAGTGAACAATGGGGGGCAGATACGCAGTATTTT. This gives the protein CASSEQWGADTQYF.

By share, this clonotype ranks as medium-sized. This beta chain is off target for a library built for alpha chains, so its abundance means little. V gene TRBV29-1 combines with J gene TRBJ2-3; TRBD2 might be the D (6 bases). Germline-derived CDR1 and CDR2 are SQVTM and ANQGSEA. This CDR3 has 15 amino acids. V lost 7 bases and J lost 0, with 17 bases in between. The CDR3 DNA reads TGCAGCGCCCGGAGGGACGGCGATAGCACAGATACGCAGTATTTT. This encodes CSARRDGDSTDTQYF.

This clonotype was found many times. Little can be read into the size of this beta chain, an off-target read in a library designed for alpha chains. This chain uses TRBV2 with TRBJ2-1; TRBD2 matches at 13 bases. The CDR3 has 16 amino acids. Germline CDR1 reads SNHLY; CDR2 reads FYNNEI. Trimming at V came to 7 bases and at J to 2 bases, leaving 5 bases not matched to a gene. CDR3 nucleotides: TGTGCCAGCACCGGGACTAGCGGGGAAACCTACAATGAGCAGTTCTTC. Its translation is CASTGTSGETYNEQFF.

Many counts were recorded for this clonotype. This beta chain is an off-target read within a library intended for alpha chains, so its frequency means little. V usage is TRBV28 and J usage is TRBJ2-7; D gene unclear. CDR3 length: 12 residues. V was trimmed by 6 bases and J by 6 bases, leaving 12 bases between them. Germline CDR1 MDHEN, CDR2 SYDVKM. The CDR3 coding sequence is TGTGCCAGCAGCTCGCCCTGGGGCGAGCAGTACTTC. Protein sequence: CASSSPWGEQYF.

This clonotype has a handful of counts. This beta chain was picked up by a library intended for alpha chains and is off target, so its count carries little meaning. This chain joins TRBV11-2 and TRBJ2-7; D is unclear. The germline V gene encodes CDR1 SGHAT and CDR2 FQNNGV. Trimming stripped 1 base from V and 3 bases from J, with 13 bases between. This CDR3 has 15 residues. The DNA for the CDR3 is TGTGCCAGCAGCTTAGCAGACCTCCCTTACTACGAGCAGTACTTC. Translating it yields CASSLADLPYYEQYF.

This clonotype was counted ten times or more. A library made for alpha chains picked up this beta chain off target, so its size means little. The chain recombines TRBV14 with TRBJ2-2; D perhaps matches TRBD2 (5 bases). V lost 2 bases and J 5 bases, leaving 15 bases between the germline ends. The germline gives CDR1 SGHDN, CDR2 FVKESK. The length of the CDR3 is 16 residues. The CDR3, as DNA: TGTGCCAGCAGCCAAAGTGTCCCTAGCCGTACCGGGGAGCTGTTTTTT. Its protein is CASSQSVPSRTGELFF.

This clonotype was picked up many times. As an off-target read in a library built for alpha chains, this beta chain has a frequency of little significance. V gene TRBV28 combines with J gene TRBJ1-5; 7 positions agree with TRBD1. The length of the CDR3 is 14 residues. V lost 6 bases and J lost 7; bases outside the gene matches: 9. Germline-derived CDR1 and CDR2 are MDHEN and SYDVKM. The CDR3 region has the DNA TGTGCCAGCAGCCAGACAGGAGGGGGCCAGCCCCAGCATTTT. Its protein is CASSQTGGGQPQHF.

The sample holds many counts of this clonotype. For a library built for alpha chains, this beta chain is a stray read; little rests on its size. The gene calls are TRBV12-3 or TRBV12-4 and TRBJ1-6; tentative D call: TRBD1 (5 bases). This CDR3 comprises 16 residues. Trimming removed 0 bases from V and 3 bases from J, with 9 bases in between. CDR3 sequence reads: CASSLAGGSYNSPLHF. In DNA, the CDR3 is TGTGCCAGCAGTTTAGCGGGGGGGAGCTATAATTCACCCCTCCACTTT.